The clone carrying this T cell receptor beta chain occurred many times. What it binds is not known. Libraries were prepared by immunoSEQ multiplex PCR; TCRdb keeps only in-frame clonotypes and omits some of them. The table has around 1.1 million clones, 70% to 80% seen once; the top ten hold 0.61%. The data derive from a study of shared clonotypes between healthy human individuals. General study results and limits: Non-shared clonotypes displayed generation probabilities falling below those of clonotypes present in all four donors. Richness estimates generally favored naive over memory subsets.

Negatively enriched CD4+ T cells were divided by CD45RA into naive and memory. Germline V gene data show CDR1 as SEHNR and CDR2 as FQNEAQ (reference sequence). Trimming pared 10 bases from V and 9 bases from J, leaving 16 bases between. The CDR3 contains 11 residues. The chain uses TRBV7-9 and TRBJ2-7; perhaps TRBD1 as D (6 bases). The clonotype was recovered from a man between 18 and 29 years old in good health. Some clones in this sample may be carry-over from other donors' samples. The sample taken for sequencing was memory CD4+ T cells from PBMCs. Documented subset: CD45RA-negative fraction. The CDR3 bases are TGTGCCACCTACACAGGGATGGGGCAGTACTTC. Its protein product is CATYTGMGQYF.